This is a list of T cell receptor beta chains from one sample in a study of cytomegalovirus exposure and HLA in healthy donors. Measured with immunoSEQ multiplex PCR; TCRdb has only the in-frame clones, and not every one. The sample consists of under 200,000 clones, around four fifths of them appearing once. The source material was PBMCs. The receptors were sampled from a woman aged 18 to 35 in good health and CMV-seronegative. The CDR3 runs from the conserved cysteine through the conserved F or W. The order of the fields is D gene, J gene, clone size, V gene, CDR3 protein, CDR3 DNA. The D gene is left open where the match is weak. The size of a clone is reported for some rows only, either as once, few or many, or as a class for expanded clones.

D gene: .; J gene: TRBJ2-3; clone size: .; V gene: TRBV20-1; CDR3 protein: CSAPTQGTHF; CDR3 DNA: TGCAGTGCGCCCACCCAGGGGACGCATTTT
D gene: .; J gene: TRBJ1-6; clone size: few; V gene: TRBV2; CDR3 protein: CASTTKVGGTSNSPLHF; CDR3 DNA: TGTGCCAGCACAACAAAAGTAGGCGGGACTTCAAATTCACCCCTCCACTTT
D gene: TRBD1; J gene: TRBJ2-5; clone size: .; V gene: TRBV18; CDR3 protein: CASSPGQGPQETQYF; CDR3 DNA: TGTGCCAGCTCACCAGGACAGGGCCCCCAAGAGACCCAGTACTTC
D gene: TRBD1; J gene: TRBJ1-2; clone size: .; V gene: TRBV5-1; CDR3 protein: CASSSSGTGEEGYTF; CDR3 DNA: TGCGCCAGCAGCTCCTCCGGGACAGGGGAGGAGGGCTACACCTTC
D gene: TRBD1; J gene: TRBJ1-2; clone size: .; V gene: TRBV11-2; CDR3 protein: CASSRDRVSGYTF; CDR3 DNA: TGTGCCAGCAGCCGGGACAGGGTTTCTGGCTACACCTTC
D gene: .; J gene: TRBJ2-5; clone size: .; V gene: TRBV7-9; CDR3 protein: CASSLAWGQETQYF; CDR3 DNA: TGTGCCAGCAGCTTAGCCTGGGGGCAGGAGACCCAGTACTTC
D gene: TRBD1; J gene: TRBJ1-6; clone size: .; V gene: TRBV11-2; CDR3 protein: CASSRQGNNNSPLHF; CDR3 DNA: TGTGCCAGCAGCCGACAGGGGAACAATAATTCACCCCTCCACTTT
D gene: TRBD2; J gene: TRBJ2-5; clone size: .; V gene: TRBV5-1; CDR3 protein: CASSIRTSGEETQYF; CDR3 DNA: TGCGCCAGCAGCATACGGACTAGCGGGGAAGAGACCCAGTACTTC
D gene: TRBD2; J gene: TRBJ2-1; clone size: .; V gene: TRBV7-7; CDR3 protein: CASSLVSGTVYNEQFF; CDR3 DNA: TGTGCTAGCAGCTTAGTGAGCGGGACCGTCTACAATGAGCAGTTCTTC
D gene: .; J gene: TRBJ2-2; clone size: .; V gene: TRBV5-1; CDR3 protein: CASRWGQNTGELFF; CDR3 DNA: TGCGCCAGCAGGTGGGGACAAAACACCGGGGAGCTGTTTTTT
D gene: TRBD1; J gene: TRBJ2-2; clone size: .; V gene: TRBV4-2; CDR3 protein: CASSQDLGQANTGELFF; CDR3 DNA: TGTGCCAGCAGCCAAGATCTCGGACAGGCGAACACCGGGGAGCTGTTTTTT
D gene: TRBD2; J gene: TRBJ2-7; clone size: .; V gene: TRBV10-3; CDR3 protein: CAISESTGGRVHEQYF; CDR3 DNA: TGTGCCATCAGTGAGTCGACGGGGGGGCGCGTCCACGAGCAGTACTTC
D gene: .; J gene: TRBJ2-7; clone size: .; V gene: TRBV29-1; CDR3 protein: CSVLRGHSYEQYF; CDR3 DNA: TGCAGCGTCCTGCGGGGGCATTCCTACGAGCAGTACTTC
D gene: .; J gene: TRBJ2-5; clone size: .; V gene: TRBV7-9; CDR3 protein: CASSRGSQETQYF; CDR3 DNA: TGTGCCAGCAGCCGAGGGAGTCAAGAGACCCAGTACTTC
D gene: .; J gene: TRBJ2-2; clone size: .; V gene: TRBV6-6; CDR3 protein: CASSYEVNWGELFF; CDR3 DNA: TGTGCCAGCAGTTACGAAGTAAACTGGGGGGAGCTGTTTTTT
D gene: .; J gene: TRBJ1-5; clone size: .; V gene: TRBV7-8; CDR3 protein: CASSFNRNQPQHF; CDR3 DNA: TGTGCCAGCAGCTTCAACAGGAATCAGCCCCAGCATTTT
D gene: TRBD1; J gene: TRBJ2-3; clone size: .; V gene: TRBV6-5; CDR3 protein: CASRNAGGGTDTQYF; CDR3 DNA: TGTGCCAGCAGGAACGCAGGGGGTGGGACAGATACGCAGTATTTT
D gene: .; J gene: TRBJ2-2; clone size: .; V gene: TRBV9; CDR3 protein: CASSVGGRPNTGELFF; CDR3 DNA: TGTGCCAGCAGCGTAGGGGGCAGGCCTAACACCGGGGAGCTGTTTTTT
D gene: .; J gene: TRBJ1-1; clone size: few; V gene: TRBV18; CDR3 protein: CASSPGENTEAFF; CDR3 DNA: TGTGCCAGCTCACCCGGGGAGAACACTGAAGCTTTCTTT
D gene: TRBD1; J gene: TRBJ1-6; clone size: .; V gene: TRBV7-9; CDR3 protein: CASSPGQGPNSPLHF; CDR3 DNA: TGCGCCAGCAGCCCGGGACAGGGCCCTAATTCACCCCTCCACTTT
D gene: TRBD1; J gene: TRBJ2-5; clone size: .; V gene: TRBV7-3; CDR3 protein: CASSLGQGAGETQYF; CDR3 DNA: TGTGCCAGCAGCTTAGGCCAGGGGGCCGGAGAGACCCAGTACTTC
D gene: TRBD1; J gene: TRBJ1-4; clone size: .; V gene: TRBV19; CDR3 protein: CASSTLDRPREKLFF; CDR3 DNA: TGTGCCAGTAGTACGCTGGACAGGCCGAGAGAAAAACTGTTTTTT
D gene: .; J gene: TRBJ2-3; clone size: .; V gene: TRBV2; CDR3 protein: CASSDGGSTDTQYF; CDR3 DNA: TGTGCCAGCAGTGATGGCGGTAGCACAGATACGCAGTATTTT
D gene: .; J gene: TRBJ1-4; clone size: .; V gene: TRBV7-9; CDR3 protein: CASSSTGGKLFF; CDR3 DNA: TGTGCCAGCAGCTCTACAGGCGGAAAACTGTTTTTT
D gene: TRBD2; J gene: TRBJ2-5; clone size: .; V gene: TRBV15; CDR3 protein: CATREAGRETQYF; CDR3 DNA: TGTGCCACCCGGGAGGCAGGGCGCGAGACCCAGTACTTC
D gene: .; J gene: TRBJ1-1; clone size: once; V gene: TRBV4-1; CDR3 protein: CASSQDLGTMSNTEAFF; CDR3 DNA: TGCGCCAGCAGCCAAGATTTGGGGACTATGTCGAACACTGAAGCTTTCTTT
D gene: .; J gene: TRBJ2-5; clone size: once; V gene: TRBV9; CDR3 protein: CASSVVGRGETQYF; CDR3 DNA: TGTGCCAGCAGCGTAGTCGGGCGGGGAGAGACCCAGTACTTC
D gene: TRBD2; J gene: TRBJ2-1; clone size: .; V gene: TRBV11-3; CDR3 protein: CASSFMTSGAHEQFF; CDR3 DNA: TGTGCCAGCAGCTTTATGACTAGCGGGGCCCATGAGCAGTTCTTC
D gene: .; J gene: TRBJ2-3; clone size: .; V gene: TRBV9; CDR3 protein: CASSVGVSSTDTQYF; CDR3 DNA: TGTGCCAGCAGCGTAGGAGTTTCTAGCACAGATACGCAGTATTTT
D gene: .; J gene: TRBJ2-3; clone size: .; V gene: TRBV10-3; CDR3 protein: CAIGRGGDTQYF; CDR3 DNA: TGTGCCATCGGCCGGGGAGGAGATACGCAGTATTTT
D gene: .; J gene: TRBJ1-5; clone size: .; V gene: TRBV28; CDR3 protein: CASSPEPRGNQPQHF; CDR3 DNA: TGTGCCAGCAGCCCTGAACCAAGAGGCAATCAGCCCCAGCATTTT
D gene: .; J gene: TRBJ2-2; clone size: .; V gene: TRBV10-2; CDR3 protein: CASSEGRVLNTGELFF; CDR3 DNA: TGCGCCAGCAGTGAGGGCAGGGTGTTGAACACCGGGGAGCTGTTTTTT
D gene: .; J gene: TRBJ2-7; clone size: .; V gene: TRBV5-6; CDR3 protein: CASSEQGSHEQYF; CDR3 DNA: TGTGCCAGCAGCGAACAGGGTTCCCACGAGCAGTACTTC